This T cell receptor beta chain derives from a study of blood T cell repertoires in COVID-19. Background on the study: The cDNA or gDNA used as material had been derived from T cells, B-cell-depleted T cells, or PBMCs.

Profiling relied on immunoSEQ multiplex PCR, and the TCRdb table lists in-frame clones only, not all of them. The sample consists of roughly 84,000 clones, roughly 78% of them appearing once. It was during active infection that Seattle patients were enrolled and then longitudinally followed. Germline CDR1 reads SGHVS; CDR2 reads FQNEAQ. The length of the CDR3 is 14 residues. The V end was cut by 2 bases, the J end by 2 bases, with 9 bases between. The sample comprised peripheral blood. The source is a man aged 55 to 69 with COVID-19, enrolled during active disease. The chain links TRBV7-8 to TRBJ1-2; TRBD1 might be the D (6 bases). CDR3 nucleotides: TGTGCCAGCAGCTTATCTACAGGGAACTATGGCTACACCTTC. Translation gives CASSLSTGNYGYTF.